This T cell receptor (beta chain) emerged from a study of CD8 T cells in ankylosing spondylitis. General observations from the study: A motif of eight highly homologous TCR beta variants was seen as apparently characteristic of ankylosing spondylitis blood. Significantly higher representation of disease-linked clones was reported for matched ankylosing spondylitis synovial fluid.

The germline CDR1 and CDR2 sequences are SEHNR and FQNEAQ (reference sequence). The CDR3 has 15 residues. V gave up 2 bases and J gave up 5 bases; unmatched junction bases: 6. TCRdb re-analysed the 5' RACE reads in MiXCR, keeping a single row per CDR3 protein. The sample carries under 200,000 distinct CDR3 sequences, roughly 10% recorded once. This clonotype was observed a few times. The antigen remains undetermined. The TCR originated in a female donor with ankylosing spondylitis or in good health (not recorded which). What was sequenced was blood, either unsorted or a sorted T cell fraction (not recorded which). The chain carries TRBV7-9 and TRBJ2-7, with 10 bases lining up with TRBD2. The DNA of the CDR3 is TGTGCCAGCAGCTTACTCCTAGCGGGAGTGGACGAGCAGTACTTC. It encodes CASSLLLAGVDEQYF.